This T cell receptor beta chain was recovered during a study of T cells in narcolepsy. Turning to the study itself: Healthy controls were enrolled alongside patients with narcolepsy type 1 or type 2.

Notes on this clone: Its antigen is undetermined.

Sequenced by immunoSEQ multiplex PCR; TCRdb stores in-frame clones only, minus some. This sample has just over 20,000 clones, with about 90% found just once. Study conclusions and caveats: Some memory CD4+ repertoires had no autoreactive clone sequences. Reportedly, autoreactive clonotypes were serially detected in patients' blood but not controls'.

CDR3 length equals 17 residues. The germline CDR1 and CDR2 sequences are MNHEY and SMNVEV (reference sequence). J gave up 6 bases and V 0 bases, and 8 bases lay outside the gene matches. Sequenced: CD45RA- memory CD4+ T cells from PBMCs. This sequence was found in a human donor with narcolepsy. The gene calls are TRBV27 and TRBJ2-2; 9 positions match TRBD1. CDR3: CASSLSSSDRGAGELFF. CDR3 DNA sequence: TGTGCCAGCAGTTTATCGAGCTCTGACAGGGGGGCCGGGGAGCTGTTTTTT.